These 3 T cell receptor beta chains share one sample of origin, sequenced in a study of T cell repertoires in cytomegalovirus infection. TCRdb independently ran MiXCR on the reads; one entry per CDR3 protein. This sample has hundreds of thousands of distinct CDR3 sequences, with around 32% found just once. These receptors' targets are unknown. Material: cultured CD8+ T cells from PBMCs, obtained from culture after CMV antigen stimulation. The receptors come from a human donor in good health (CMV status not recorded). Some clones in this sample may be carry-over from other donors' samples.

This clonotype was picked up many times. V usage is TRBV7-2 and J usage is TRBJ2-3; no clear D. Trimming pared 7 bases from V and 1 base from J, leaving 6 bases between. The CDR3 consists of 12 residues. CDR1 and CDR2 from the germline V gene are SGHTA and FQGNSA. CDR3 region: CASTSRTDTQYF. The CDR3 coding sequence is TGTGCCAGCACCAGTCGCACAGATACGCAGTATTTT.

The chain is built from TRBV4-1 and TRBJ2-6, with D possibly being TRBD1 (5 bases). The germline CDR1 and CDR2 sequences are MGHRA and YSYEKL. The CDR3 contains 16 residues. The V end lost 1 base, the J end lost 4 bases, and 11 bases lay between the germline ends. The CDR3 here is CASSQVPGPGANVLTF. DNA of the CDR3: TGCGCCAGCAGCCAAGTCCCAGGGCCCGGGGCCAACGTCCTGACTTTC.

The chain uses TRBV7-9 and TRBJ2-1, with TRBD2 matching 10 bases. The CDR3 runs to 15 residues. CDR1 is SEHNR and CDR2 is FQNEAQ in the germline V gene (reference sequence). V shed 5 bases and J 4 bases; nucleotides not matched to a gene: 5. CDR3 sequence: CASSLSGGMYNEQFF. CDR3 DNA: TGTGCCAGCAGCCTTAGCGGGGGGATGTACAATGAGCAGTTCTTC.